This record concerns one TCR beta chain sequence. Germline CDR1 and CDR2: SGHTA and FQGNSA. The V gene end was trimmed by 5 bases and the J gene end by 7 bases; junction bases not matched to a gene: 6. This CDR3 region has 14 residues. The data derive from a study of blood T cell repertoires in COVID-19. Study as a whole: In each case, the material was cDNA or gDNA derived from T cells, B-cell-depleted T cells, or PBMCs.

Data came from immunoSEQ multiplex PCR; TCRdb stores just in-frame clones and leaves some out. Of a few hundred thousand clones detected, around 90% appear once; the ten largest clones hold approximately 0.92%. This receptor was taken from a man between 18 and 29 years old with COVID-19, enrolled during active disease. Input material: peripheral blood. V usage is TRBV7-2 and J usage is TRBJ2-1, with 9 bases lining up with TRBD2. The CDR3, as DNA: TGTGCCAGCAGCGTGGGACTAGCTAGGAATGAGCAGTTCTTC. Its protein is CASSVGLARNEQFF.